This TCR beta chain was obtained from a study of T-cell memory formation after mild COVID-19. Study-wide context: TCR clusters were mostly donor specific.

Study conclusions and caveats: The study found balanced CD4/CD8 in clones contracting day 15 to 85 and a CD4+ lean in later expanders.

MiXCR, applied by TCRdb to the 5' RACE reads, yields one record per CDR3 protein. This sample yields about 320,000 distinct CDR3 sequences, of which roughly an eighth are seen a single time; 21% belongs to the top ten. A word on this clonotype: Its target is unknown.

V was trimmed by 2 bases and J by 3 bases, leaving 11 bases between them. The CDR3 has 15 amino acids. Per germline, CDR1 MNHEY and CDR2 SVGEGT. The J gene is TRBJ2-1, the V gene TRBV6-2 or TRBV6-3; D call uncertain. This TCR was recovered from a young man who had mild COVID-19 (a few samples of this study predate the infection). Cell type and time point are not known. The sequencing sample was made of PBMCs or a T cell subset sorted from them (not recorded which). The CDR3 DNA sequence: TGTGCCAGCAGTTACCTGGAAAAAGGCTACAATGAGCAGTTCTTC. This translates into CASSYLEKGYNEQFF.